The 9 T cell receptor beta chains in this list originate from one sample, sequenced in a study of CXCR3-negative and CXCR3-positive naive CD8 T cells. Study-wide points: The study found more hydrophobic TRB CDR3s in CXCR3-positive naive cells than in CXCR3-negative naive cells.

In preparing the TRB cDNA libraries, 5' RACE with UMI labels was used. TCRdb re-analyzed the 5' RACE reads; it lists each CDR3 protein once, without DNA. This table holds about 130,000 distinct CDR3 sequences. These receptors' targets are unknown. The specimen was naive CXCR3+ CD8+ T cells from blood. Described subset: CD45RO-CCR7+CD27+CD95- naive CD8+ T cells expressing CXCR3 (TNR3+). The receptor source for this set is a human donor in good health. Some clones in this sample may be carry-over from other donors' samples.

This chain joins TRBV6-4 and TRBJ2-3; TCRdb's D call, TRBD2, is unchecked because there is no DNA. The CDR3 totals 15 residues. CDR1 is MRHNA, CDR2 SNTAGT, per germline. The CDR3 sequence is CASSDMLSGADTQYF.

The chain's CDR3 is CATSSPDRGNRNTEAFF. V is TRBV19 and J is TRBJ1-1; TCRdb lists TRBD1, though no DNA is available to test this call. CDR3 length: 17 residues. The germline CDR1 and CDR2 sequences are LNHDA and SQIVND (reference sequence). Combining the CDR3 with reference TRBV19 and TRBJ1-1 gives the whole variable domain DGGITQSPKYLFRKEGQNVTLSCEQNLNHDAMYWYRQDPGQGLRLIYYSQIVNDFQKGDIAEGYSVSREKKESFPLTVTSAQKNPTAFYLCATSSPDRGNRNTEAFFGQGTRLTVV.

V usage is TRBV7-8 and J usage is TRBJ2-7; there is no DNA to check the TCRdb D call of TRBD2. Germline V lookup: CDR1 SGHVS, CDR2 FQNEAQ. The CDR3 spans 13 residues. CDR3 amino acids: CASSTGRLYEQYF.

This chain joins TRBV7-9 and TRBJ2-5; TCRdb designates TRBD2, a call that cannot be tested without DNA. The germline gives CDR1 SEHNR, CDR2 FQNEAQ (reference sequence). The CDR3 contains 19 residues. CDR3 loop: CASSTIPGTSGSYQDTQYF.

The V gene is TRBV5-1, the J gene TRBJ2-1; the D call from TCRdb, TRBD2, cannot be confirmed without DNA. Germline lookup yields CDR1 SGHRS and CDR2 YFSETQ. This CDR3 has 15 residues. The CDR3 is CASSASGGDFNEQFF.

The J gene is TRBJ1-2, the V gene TRBV6-5; lacking DNA, the TRBD1 call made by TCRdb goes unchecked. Germline-derived CDR1 and CDR2 are MNHEY and SVGAGI. This CDR3 region has 15 residues. CDR3 loop: CASTPGAESNYGYTF.

This chain joins TRBV7-9 and TRBJ2-5; TCRdb names TRBD2, which stays unverified in the absence of DNA. Germline CDR1 is SEHNR and CDR2 is FQNEAQ (reference sequence). The CDR3 covers 16 residues. CDR3 region: CASSPEGLTRGETQYF.

CDR3 in amino acids: CASSDTGIYNEQFF. V and J are TRBV12-3 or TRBV12-4 and TRBJ2-1; TCRdb reports TRBD1, a call that lacks DNA to check it against. The CDR3 is 14 amino acids.

The gene calls are TRBV19 and TRBJ2-1; TCRdb calls TRBD1, which cannot be checked without DNA. Germline V gene lookup returns CDR1 LNHDA and CDR2 SQIVND (reference sequence). This CDR3 is 15 amino acids long. This CDR3 reads CASNDLDSTYNEQFF.